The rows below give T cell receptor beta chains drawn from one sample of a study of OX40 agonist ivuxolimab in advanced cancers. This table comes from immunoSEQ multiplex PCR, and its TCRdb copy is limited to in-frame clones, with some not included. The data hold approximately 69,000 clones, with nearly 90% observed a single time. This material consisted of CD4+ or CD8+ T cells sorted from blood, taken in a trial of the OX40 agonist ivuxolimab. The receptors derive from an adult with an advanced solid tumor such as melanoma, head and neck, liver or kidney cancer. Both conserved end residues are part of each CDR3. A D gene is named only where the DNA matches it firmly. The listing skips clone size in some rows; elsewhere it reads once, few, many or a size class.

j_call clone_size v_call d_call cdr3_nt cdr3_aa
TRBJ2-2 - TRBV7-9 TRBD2 TGTGCCAGCAGCCATAGCGGGACGGGCACCGGGGAGCTGTTTTTT CASSHSGTGTGELFF
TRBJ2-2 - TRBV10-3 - TGTGCCATCAGAGGTGCCGGGACTCAACTAAACACCGGGGAGCTGTTTTTT CAIRGAGTQLNTGELFF
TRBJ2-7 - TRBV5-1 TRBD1 TGCGCCAGCAGCTTGGACCGGATACAGGGGTACGAGCAGTACTTC CASSLDRIQGYEQYF
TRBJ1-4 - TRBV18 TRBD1 TGTGCCAGCTCACCCGGGAGGACAGGGGTAAATGAAAAACTGTTTTTT CASSPGRTGVNEKLFF
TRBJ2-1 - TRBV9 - TGTGCCAGCAGCCCTCGGGAGGGGGCAAATGAGCAGTTCTTC CASSPREGANEQFF
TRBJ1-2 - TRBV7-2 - TGTGCCAGCAGCTCAGCAGACTATGGCTACACCTTC CASSSADYGYTF
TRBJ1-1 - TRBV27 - TGTGCCAGCAGTGCCCGAACCCCGACAGGGAACACTGAAGCTTTCTTT CASSARTPTGNTEAFF
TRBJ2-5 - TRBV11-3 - TGTGCCAGCAGCACCCAGAGGGTGGGCCAAGAGACCCAGTACTTC CASSTQRVGQETQYF
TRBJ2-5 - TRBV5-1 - TGCGCCAGCAGCTTTCAAGGGGCCAGAGAGACCCAGTACTTC CASSFQGARETQYF
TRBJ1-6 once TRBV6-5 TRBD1 TGTGCCAGCAGGGGATGGACAGGGCTTGAACCCCTCCACTTT CASRGWTGLEPLHF
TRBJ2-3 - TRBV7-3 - TGTGCCAGCAGCCTGCGAGCGGCCGATACGCAGTATTTT CASSLRAADTQYF
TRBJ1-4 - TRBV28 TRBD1 TGTGCCAGCAGTTCAGCCGGGACAGGGGATGAAAAACTGTTTTTT CASSSAGTGDEKLFF
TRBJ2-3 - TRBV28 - TGTGCCAGCAGCCAATTCACAGATACGCAGTATTTT CASSQFTDTQYF
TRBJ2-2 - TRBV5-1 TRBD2 TGCGCCAGCAATCTAGCGGACATACTGGGAGGGACCGGGGAGCTGTTTTTT CASNLADILGGTGELFF
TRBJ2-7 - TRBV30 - TGTGCCTCCCCTGGACAACCCTACGAGCAGTACTTC CASPGQPYEQYF
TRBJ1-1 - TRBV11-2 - TGTGCCAGCAGCCCTTTGGGGCGCACTGAAGCTTTCTTT CASSPLGRTEAFF
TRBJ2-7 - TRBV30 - TGTGCCTGGAGTGGAGACGGGGAGCAGTACTTC CAWSGDGEQYF
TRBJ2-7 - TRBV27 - TGTGCCAGCAGTTTATCTCCAGGGCGTGGGAGACAGAGCTACTACGAGCAGTACTTC CASSLSPGRGRQSYYEQYF
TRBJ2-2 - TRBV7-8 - TGTGCCAGCCGTAAAGGGGGGTTCGCGAACACCGGGGAGCTGTTTTTT CASRKGGFANTGELFF
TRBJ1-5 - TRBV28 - TGTGCCAGCAGTTTGTACTACGGGACACTTAGCAATCAGCCCCAGCATTTT CASSLYYGTLSNQPQHF
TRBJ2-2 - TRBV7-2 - TGTGCCAGCACCCCCAGAGAGGCCCCGGTGGAGCTGTTTTTT CASTPREAPVELFF
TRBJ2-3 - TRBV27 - TGTGCCAGCACCCCAGGCGGCACAGATACGCAGTATTTT CASTPGGTDTQYF
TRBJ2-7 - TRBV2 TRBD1 TGTGCCAGCACCAGGAGGACAGGGGGCAGCTCCTACGAGCAGTACTTC CASTRRTGGSSYEQYF
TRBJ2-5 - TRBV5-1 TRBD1 TGCGCCAGCAGCGGCACGGGACAGGGCCAAGAGACCCAGTACTTC CASSGTGQGQETQYF
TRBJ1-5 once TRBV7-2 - TGTGCCAGCAGCTTAGGCAGAGTAAGCAATCAGCCCCAGCATTTT CASSLGRVSNQPQHF
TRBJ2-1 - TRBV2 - TGTGCCAGCAGTGGAGACAAGTCCTACAATGAGCAGTTCTTC CASSGDKSYNEQFF
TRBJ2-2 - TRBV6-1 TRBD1 TGTGCCAGCAGTGATGGGGACAGGGGGCGGACCGGGGAGCTGTTTTTT CASSDGDRGRTGELFF
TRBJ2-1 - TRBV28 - TGTGCCAGCAGTGGGACAAGTCCCAAACGGAATAATGAGCAGTTCTTC CASSGTSPKRNNEQFF
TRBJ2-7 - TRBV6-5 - TGTGCCAGCACATCGGGTGGGACCTCAAGATACGAGCAGTACTTC CASTSGGTSRYEQYF
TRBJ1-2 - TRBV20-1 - TGCAGTGCTAGTGGCGGAAAGGGCTACACCTTC CSASGGKGYTF
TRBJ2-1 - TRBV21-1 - TGTGCCAGCAGCCCACTAGCCTACAATGAGCAGTTCTTC CASSPLAYNEQFF
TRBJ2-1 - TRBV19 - TGTGCCAGTAAGGGAAGACCGGGAAGTGAGCAGTTCTTC CASKGRPGSEQFF
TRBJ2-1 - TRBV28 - TGTGCCAGCAGTGTAGCGGGACAGGGTAGTAATGAGCAGTTCTTC CASSVAGQGSNEQFF
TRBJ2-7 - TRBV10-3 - TGTGCCATCAGTGAGTCGGTATCGAGCTCCTACGAGCAGTACTTC CAISESVSSSYEQYF
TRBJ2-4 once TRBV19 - TGTGCCAGTAGTATAGACACGGGACGGTTGGGAGCCAAAAACATTCAGTACTTC CASSIDTGRLGAKNIQYF
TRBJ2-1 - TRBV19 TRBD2 TGTGCCAGTAGTATTTTTCGGACTAGCGGGCTCAATGAGCAGTTCTTC CASSIFRTSGLNEQFF
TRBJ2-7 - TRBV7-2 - TGTGCCAGCAGCTTAGGTGGCGGCTTCTACGAGCAGTACTTC CASSLGGGFYEQYF
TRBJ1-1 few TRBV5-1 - TGCGCCAGCAGCTTAGGGGGGTATAACTCCTCTTTCTTT CASSLGGYNSSFF
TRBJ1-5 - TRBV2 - TGTGCCAGCAGTTATGACAAGTATGGGTCCCTTAAGAGTCAGCCCCAGCATTTT CASSYDKYGSLKSQPQHF
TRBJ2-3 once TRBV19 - TGTGCCAGTCGGGACTCTAGCACAGATACGCAGTATTTT CASRDSSTDTQYF
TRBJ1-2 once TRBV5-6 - TGTGCCAGCAGCCGTGGTAGCACCACTAACTATGGCTACACCTTC CASSRGSTTNYGYTF
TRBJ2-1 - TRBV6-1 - TGTGCCAGCAGTGAAGCTGGGGCGACCAACAATGAGCAGTTCTTC CASSEAGATNNEQFF
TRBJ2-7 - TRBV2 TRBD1 TGTGCCAGCTCGGGACAGGTTCTTTCCCCATCCTTC CASSGQVLSPSF
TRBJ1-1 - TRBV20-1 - TGCAGTGCTAGTACCAACACTGAAGCTTTCTTT CSASTNTEAFF
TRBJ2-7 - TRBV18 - TGTGCCAGCTCAACCGGAGATACTTACGAGCAGTACTTC CASSTGDTYEQYF